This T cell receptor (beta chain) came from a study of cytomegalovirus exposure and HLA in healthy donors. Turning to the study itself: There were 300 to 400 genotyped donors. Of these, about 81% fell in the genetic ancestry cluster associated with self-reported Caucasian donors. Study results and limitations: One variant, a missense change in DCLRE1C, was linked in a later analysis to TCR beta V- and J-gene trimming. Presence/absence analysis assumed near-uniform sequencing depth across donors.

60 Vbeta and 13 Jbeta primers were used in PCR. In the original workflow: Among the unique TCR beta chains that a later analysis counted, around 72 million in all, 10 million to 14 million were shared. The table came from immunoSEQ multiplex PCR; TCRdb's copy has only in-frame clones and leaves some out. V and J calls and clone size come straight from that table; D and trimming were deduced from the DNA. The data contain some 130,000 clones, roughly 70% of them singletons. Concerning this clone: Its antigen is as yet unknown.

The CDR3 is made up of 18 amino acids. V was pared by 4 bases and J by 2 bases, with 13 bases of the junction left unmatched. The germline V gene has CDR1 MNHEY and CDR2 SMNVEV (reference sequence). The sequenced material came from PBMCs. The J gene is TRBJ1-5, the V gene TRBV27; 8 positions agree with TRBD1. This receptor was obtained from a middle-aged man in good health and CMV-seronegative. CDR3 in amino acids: CASSSTGEWTYGNQPQHF. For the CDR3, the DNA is TGTGCCAGCAGTTCGACAGGGGAGTGGACATATGGCAATCAGCCCCAGCATTTT.